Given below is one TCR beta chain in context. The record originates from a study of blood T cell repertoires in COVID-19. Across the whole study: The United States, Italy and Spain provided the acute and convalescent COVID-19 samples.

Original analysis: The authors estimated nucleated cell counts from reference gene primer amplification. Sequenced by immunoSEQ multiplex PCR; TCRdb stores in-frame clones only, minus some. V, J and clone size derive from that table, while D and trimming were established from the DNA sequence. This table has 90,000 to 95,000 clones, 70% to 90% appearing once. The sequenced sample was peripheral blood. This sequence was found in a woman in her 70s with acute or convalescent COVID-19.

Here the CDR3 reads CASSLGAFSGDGYTF. CDR3 nucleotide sequence: TGTGCCAGCAGCTTAGGGGCCTTTTCGGGGGATGGCTACACCTTC. The chain joins TRBV7-6 to TRBJ1-2; a possible D gene is TRBD1 (5 bases). The CDR3 covers 15 residues. Trimming stripped 1 base from V and 6 bases from J, with 15 bases between. Per the germline V gene, CDR1 is SGHVS and CDR2 is FNYEAQ.